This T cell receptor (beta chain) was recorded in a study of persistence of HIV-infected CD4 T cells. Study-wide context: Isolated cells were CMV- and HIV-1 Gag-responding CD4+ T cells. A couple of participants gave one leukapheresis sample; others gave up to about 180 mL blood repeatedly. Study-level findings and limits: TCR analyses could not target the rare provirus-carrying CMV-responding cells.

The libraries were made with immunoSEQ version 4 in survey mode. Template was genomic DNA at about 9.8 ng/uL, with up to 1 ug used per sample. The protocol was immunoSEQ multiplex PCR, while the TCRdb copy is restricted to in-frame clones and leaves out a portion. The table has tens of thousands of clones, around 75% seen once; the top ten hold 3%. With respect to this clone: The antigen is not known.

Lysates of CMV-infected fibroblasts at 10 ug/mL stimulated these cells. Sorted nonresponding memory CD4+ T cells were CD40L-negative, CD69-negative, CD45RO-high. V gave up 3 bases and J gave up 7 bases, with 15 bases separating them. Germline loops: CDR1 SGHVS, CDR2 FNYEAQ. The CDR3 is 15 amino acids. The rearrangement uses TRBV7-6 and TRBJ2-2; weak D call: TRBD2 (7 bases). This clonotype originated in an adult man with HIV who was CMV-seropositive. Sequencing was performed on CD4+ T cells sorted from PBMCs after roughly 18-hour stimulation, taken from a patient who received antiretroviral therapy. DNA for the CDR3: TGTGCCAGCAGCTTGGGGGGGCCCCCGATCGGGGAGCTGTTTTTT. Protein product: CASSLGGPPIGELFF.